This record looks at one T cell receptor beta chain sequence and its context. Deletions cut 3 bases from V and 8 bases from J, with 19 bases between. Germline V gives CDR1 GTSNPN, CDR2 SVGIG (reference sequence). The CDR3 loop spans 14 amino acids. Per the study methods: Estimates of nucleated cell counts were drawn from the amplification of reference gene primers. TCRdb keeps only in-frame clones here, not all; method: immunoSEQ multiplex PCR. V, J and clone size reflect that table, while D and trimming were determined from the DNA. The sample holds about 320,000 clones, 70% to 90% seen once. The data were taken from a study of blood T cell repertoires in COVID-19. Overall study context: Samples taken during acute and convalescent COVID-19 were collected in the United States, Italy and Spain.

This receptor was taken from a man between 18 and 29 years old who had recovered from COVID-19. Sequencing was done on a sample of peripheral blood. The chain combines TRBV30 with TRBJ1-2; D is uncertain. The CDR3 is CAWRAPWEVGGYTF. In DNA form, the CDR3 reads TGTGCCTGGAGAGCCCCATGGGAGGTGGGAGGCTACACCTTC.